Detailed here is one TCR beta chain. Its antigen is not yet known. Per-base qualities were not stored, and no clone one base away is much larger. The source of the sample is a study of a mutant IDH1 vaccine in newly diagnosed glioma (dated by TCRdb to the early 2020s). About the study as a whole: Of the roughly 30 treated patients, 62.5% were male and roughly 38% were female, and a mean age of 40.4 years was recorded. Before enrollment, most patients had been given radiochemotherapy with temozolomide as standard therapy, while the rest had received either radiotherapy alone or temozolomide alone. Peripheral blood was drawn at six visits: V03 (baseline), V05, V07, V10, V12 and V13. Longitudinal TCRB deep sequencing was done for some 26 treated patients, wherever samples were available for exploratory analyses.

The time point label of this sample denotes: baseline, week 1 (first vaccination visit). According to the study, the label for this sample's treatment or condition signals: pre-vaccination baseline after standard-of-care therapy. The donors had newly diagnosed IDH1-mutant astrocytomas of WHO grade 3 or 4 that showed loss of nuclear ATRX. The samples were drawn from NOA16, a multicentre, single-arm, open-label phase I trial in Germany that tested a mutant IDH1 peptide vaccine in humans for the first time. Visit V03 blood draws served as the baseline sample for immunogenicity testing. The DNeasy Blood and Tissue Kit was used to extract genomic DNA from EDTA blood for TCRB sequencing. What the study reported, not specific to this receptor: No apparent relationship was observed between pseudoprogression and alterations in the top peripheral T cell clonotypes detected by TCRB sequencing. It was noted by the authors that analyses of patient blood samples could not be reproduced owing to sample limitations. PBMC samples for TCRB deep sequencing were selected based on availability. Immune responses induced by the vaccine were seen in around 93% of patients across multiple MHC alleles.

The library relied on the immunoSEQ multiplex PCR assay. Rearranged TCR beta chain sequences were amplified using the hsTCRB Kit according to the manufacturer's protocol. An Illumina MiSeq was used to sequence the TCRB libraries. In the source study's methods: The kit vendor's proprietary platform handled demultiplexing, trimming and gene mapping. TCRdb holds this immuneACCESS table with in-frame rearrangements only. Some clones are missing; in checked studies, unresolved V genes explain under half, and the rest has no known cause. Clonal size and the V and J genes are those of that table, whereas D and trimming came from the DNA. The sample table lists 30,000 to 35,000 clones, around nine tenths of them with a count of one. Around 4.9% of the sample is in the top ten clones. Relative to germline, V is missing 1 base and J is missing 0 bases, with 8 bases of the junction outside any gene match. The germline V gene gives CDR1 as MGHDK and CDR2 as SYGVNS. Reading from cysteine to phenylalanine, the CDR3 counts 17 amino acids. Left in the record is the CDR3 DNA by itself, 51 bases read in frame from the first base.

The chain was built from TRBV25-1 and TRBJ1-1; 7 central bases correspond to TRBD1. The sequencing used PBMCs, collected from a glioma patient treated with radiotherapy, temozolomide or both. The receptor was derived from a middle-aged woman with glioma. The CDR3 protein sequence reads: CASSELGAGGMNTEAFF. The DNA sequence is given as TGTGCCAGCAGTGAATTGGGGGCAGGGGGAATGAACACTGAAGCTTTCTTT. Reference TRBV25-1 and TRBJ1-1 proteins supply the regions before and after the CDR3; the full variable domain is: EADIYQTPRYLVIGTGKKITLECSQTMGHDKMYWYQQDPGMELHLIHYSYGVNSTEKGDLSSESTVSRIRTEHFPLTLESARPSHTSQYLCASSELGAGGMNTEAFFGQGTRLTVV.